This T cell receptor (beta chain) was observed in a study of shared clonotypes between healthy human individuals. The overall study: Used for every donor were three CD4 naive, three CD4 memory, two CD8 naive and one CD8 memory plate.

The data were produced by immunoSEQ multiplex PCR, yet TCRdb's version contains in-frame clones alone and is incomplete. The sample lists 2 million to 2.5 million clones, about 92% occurring once. CDR1 and CDR2 (germline): LNHNV, YYDKDF (reference sequence). CDR3 length equals 13 residues. V was trimmed by 8 bases and J by 0 bases, leaving 8 bases between them. The receptor was isolated from a man younger than 35 in good health. Some clones in this sample may be carry-over from other donors' samples. Sequencing used naive CD4+ T cells from PBMCs. Stated subset: CD45RA+ positively selected. This chain uses TRBV15 with TRBJ2-1; D uncertain. The CDR3 sequence: CATATLSYNEQFF. CDR3 coding DNA: TGTGCCACCGCCACCCTCTCCTACAATGAGCAGTTCTTC. Variable domain in full (rest from reference TRBV15 and TRBJ2-1): DAMVIQNPRYQVTQFGKPVTLSCSQTLNHNVMYWYQQKSSQAPKLLFHYYDKDFNNEADTPDNFQSRRPNTSFCFLDIRSPGLGDTAMYLCATATLSYNEQFFGPGTRLTVL.